These T cell receptor beta chains were read from a single sample in a study of T-cell memory formation after mild COVID-19. MiXCR, applied by TCRdb to the 5' RACE reads, yields one record per CDR3 protein. The profile shows more than 250,000 distinct CDR3 sequences, about a sixth of them singletons. The material sequenced was PBMCs or a T cell subset sorted from them (not recorded which). The receptors stem from a young man who had mild COVID-19 (a few samples of this study predate the infection). Cell type and time point are not known. The CDR3 runs from the conserved cysteine through the conserved F or W.

CDR3: CASRDAGGKDEQYF
V: TRBV7-9

CDR3: CASSSTWGDYGYTF
V: TRBV18

CDR3: CASSLTAGAYNEQFF
V: TRBV11-3

CDR3: CASSQPGHPTGELFF
V: TRBV4-3

CDR3: CASSPRAAYEQYF
V: TRBV11-1

CDR3: CASSFRYTGYNTEAFF
V: TRBV7-2

CDR3: CASSQWGRTYEQYF
V: TRBV3-1

CDR3: CASTLNGYEQYF
V: TRBV12-3/TRBV12-4

CDR3: CASSLGRFSVPQYF
V: TRBV7-2

CDR3: CASSRGSGTHSYNEQFF
V: TRBV4-1

CDR3: CSATSGGSNQPQHF
V: TRBV20-1

CDR3: CASSLRQTGGTDTQYF
V: TRBV7-9

CDR3: CSVERAGGRDEQFF
V: TRBV29-1

CDR3: CASSTDYSGANVLTF
V: TRBV7-2

CDR3: CSARFGGLNTEAFF
V: TRBV20-1

CDR3: CASSEPGNTEAFF
V: TRBV6-1

CDR3: CASTPKRGGTDTQYF
V: TRBV25-1

CDR3: CASSQAGGSSYNSPLHF
V: TRBV4-1

CDR3: CASSQDWTSGSYNEQFF
V: TRBV4-3

CDR3: CASSAWGTGEYF
V: TRBV2

CDR3: CASRPLGGPVGTDTQYF
V: TRBV5-1

CDR3: CATQAGNQPQHF
V: TRBV12-3/TRBV12-4

CDR3: CASRYSGATWNEQFF
V: TRBV12-3/TRBV12-4

CDR3: CASSAGPRSGANVLTF
V: TRBV7-2

CDR3: CSARVGGYGYTF
V: TRBV20-1

CDR3: CSSGTGVSGELFF
V: TRBV29-1

CDR3: CASSSGTISTDTQYF
V: TRBV7-2

CDR3: CASTPQGGDGYTF
V: TRBV18

CDR3: CASSYSSLREPYTEAFF
V: TRBV6-5

CDR3: CASSFARVGYTF
V: TRBV5-1

CDR3: CASSFRTGSTEKLFF
V: TRBV7-2

CDR3: CSARGAGSNQPQHF
V: TRBV20-1

CDR3: CAWSVRGPSPYNEQFF
V: TRBV30

CDR3: CASPRAGYEKLFF
V: TRBV7-4

CDR3: CASSQGRGGAGETQYF
V: TRBV3-1

CDR3: CASSPGKGGPGDTQYF
V: TRBV4-3

CDR3: CSAREMETQYF
V: TRBV20-1

CDR3: CASSLPMGRYYGYTF
V: TRBV12-3/TRBV12-4

CDR3: CASSQDNRQGGGYTF
V: TRBV4-2

CDR3: CASSPRAGDTQYF
V: TRBV7-2

CDR3: CASTTTGTVTYNEQFF
V: TRBV28

CDR3: CASSSQGFDGYTF
V: TRBV12-3/TRBV12-4

CDR3: CASSQSVAETQYF
V: TRBV4-2

CDR3: CASSFIGALGNIQYF
V: TRBV5-1

CDR3: CASSQDSQGRYTF
V: TRBV4-3

CDR3: CATSRDIPNEKLFF
V: TRBV15

CDR3: CASSLTTSGGTYEQYF
V: TRBV9

CDR3: CASSLYGTGYSYNSPLHF
V: TRBV4-3

CDR3: CSAGASSYGYTF
V: TRBV20-1

CDR3: CASSPTSTDTQYF
V: TRBV12-3/TRBV12-4

CDR3: CASSQLSGWTGGEQYF
V: TRBV4-3

CDR3: CASSLGTVTEAFF
V: TRBV7-2

CDR3: CASSSARKGTDTQYF
V: TRBV5-1

CDR3: CASSYGKGPNYEQYF
V: TRBV7-7

CDR3: CASSLINTGELFF
V: TRBV7-3